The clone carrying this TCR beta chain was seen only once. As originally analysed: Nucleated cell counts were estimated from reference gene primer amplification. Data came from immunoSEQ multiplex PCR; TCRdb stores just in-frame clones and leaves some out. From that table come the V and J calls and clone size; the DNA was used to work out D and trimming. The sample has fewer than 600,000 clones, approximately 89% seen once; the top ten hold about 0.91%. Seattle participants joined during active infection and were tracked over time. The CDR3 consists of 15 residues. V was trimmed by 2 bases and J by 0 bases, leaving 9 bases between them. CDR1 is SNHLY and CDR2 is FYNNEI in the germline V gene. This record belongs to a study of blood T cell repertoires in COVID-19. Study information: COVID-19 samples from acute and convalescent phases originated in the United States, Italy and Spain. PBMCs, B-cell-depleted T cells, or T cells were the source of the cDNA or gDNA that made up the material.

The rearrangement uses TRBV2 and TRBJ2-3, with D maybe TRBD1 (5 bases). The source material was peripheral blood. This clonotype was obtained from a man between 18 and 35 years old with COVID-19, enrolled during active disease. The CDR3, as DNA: TGTGCCAGCAGTGAACAGGGCCATAGCACAGATACGCAGTATTTT. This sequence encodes CASSEQGHSTDTQYF.